The 10 T cell receptor beta chains in this list originate from one sample, sequenced in a study of control samples from healthy donors and cancer patients. Data came from immunoSEQ multiplex PCR; TCRdb stores just in-frame clones and leaves some out. The profile shows 130,000 or so clones, roughly 94% of them singletons. Source material: PBMCs. These TCRs come from a man between 60 and 75 years old with colorectal cancer.

The J gene is TRBJ1-2, the V gene TRBV27; maybe TRBD1 (5 bases). Germline lookup yields CDR1 MNHEY and CDR2 SMNVEV (reference sequence). Trimming cost V 3 bases and J 5 bases, with 10 bases left between them. The CDR3 is made up of 13 amino acids. In DNA form, the CDR3 reads TGTGCCAGCAGTTTTCGGGGCCCGTATGGCTACACCTTC. Protein: CASSFRGPYGYTF.

This sequence joins TRBV6-5 and TRBJ1-2; TRBD1 aligns across 7 bases. CDR3 size: 11 residues. Germline loops: CDR1 MNHEY, CDR2 SVGAGI. The J segment lost 8 bases and the V segment lost 7 bases, leaving 4 bases of the junction unmatched. CDR3 nucleotide sequence: TGTGCCAGCAAAGTACAGGGGGGCTACACCTTC. Translating it yields CASKVQGGYTF.

The genes are TRBV19 and TRBJ2-1; 12 nucleotides agree with TRBD2. The CDR3 sequence is 15 residues long. J gave up 9 bases and V 6 bases, and 9 bases lay outside the gene matches. The germline V gene encodes CDR1 LNHDA and CDR2 SQIVND (reference sequence). The chain's CDR3 is CASSPLAGGRSEQFF. DNA for the CDR3: TGTGCCAGTAGCCCCCTAGCGGGGGGGCGGTCTGAGCAGTTCTTC.

V and J are TRBV5-1 and TRBJ2-1; the match to TRBD2 covers 8 bases. The CDR3 spans 16 residues. The junction had 14 bases not matched to a gene; V was cut back by 4 bases and J by 8 bases. Per the germline V gene, CDR1 is SGHRS and CDR2 is YFSETQ. The CDR3 nucleotides read TGCGCCAGCAGCATTTTAGCGGGGCCCCATGTGGATGAGCAGTTCTTC. Translation: CASSILAGPHVDEQFF.

This rearrangement joins TRBV12-3 or TRBV12-4 to TRBJ1-2; D is perhaps TRBD1 (6 bases). The CDR3 has 13 residues. V was cut by 0 bases and J by 8 bases, with 10 bases left in between. The CDR3 DNA reads as TGTGCCAGCAGTTTAGCGGCAGGGGTAGGCTACACCTTC. Its protein is CASSLAAGVGYTF.

The sample holds one count of this clone. The chain recombines TRBV6-4 with TRBJ1-5; possibly TRBD1 for D (5 bases). This CDR3 spans 14 amino acids. Trimming removed 5 bases from V and 2 bases from J, with 10 bases in between. The germline gives CDR1 MRHNA, CDR2 SNTAGT. This chain's CDR3 is CASSQGYGNQPQHF. The CDR3 coding sequence is TGTGCCAGCAGTCAGGGTTACGGCAATCAGCCCCAGCATTTT.

This clone was seen a single time. V usage is TRBV9 and J usage is TRBJ2-1; 11 bases are shared with TRBD2. CDR1 is SGDLS, CDR2 YYNGEE, per germline. J was trimmed by 6 bases and V by 0 bases; bases with no gene match: 8. This CDR3 comprises 17 residues. The CDR3 loop is CASSVGASGGPSNEQFF. Written as DNA, the CDR3 is TGTGCCAGCAGCGTAGGGGCTAGCGGGGGGCCCTCCAATGAGCAGTTCTTC.

The chain links TRBV19 to TRBJ1-5, with unresolved D. The CDR3 is made up of 12 amino acids. Germline assignment: CDR1 LNHDA and CDR2 SQIVND (reference sequence). The V gene lost 6 bases and the J gene lost 3 bases, with 6 bases spanning the gap. The CDR3 DNA follows: TGTGCCAGTAGCGCCCCCAATCAGCCCCAGCATTTT. Amino acids: CASSAPNQPQHF.

The chain couples TRBV20-1 to TRBJ1-2; D uncertain. V gave up 6 bases and J gave up 2 bases, with 7 bases separating them. The CDR3 is 11 amino acids. Germline V lookup: CDR1 DFQATT, CDR2 SNEGSKA (reference sequence). CDR3: CSAPRNYGYTF. The CDR3 nucleotides are TGCAGTGCCCCCCGGAACTATGGCTACACCTTC.

The chain recombines TRBV4-1 with TRBJ2-7; tentatively, D is TRBD2 (5 bases). CDR3 length: 14 residues. The V gene lost 2 bases and the J gene lost 6 bases, with 14 bases spanning the gap. Per germline, CDR1 MGHRA and CDR2 YSYEKL. CDR3 nucleotides: TGCGCCAGCAGCCAATCACCCGGGGATGGCGAGCAGTACTTC. Translating gives CASSQSPGDGEQYF.